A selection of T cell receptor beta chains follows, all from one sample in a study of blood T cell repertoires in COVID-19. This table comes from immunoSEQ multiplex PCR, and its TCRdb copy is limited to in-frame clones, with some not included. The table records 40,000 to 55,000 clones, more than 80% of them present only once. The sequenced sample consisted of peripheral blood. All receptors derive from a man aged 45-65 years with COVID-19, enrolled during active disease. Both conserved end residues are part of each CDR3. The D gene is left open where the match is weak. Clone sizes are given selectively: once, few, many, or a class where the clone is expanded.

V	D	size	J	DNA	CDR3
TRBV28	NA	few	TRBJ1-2	TGTGCCAGCAGGGGGCGCCTGGAGGGCTACACCTTC	CASRGRLEGYTF
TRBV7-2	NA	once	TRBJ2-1	TGTGCCAGCAGCTTGGCGGGTAGCTCCTACAATGAGCAGTTCTTC	CASSLAGSSYNEQFF
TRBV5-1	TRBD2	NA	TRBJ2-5	TGCGCCAGCAGCCCCGGACTAGCGGGAGACCAAGAGACCCAGTACTTC	CASSPGLAGDQETQYF
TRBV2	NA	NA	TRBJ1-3	TGTGCCAGCAGTATACAGGGTTTTGGAAACACCATATATTTT	CASSIQGFGNTIYF
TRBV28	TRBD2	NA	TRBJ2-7	TGTGCCAGCAGTTTTGGGAGTCCAGCGGGAGAGTGGGAGCAGTACTTC	CASSFGSPAGEWEQYF
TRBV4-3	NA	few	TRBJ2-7	TGCGCCAGCAGCCACAGGGTCACCTACGAGCAGTACTTC	CASSHRVTYEQYF
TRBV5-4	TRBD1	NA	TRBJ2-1	TGTGCCAGCAGCTCAAGGACAGGGGGAGGCAATGAGCAGTTCTTC	CASSSRTGGGNEQFF
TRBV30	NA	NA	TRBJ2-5	TGTGCCCGCGGGGTCGGCCTCGAGACCCAGTACTTC	CARGVGLETQYF
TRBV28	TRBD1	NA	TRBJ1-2	TGTGCCAGCCGACGCCGACAGGGGGACGGCTACACCTTC	CASRRRQGDGYTF
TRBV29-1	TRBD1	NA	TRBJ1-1	TGCAGCGTTCCGGGACAGGGGGGAACTGAAGCTTTCTTT	CSVPGQGGTEAFF
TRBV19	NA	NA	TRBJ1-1	TGTGCCAGTAGTATGTTAACGGGCAGGGGGAACACTGAAGCTTTCTTT	CASSMLTGRGNTEAFF
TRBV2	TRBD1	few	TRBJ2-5	TGTGCCAGCAGTGAAGACAGGGGGCGAGAGACCCAGTACTTC	CASSEDRGRETQYF
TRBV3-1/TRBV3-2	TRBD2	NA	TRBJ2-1	TGTGCCAGCAGCCCCGAGCTAGCGGCGAAATACAATGAGCAGTTCTTC	CASSPELAAKYNEQFF
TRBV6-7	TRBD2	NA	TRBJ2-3	TGTGCCAGCAGCCCAGAGCGGGAGGTAAATACGCAGTATTTT	CASSPEREVNTQYF
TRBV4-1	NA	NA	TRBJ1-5	TGCGCCAGCAGCCAAAAAACAGGGCAAGGTCAGCCCCAGCATTTT	CASSQKTGQGQPQHF
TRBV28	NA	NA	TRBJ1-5	TGTGCCAGCAGTTTAAGGGGGTTCTCGGGCAATCAGCCCCAGCATTTT	CASSLRGFSGNQPQHF
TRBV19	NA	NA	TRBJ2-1	TGTGCCAGTAGTATGGGGCGTACGTACAATGAGCAGTTCTTC	CASSMGRTYNEQFF
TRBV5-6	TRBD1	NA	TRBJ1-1	TGTGCCAGCAGCTTCCAGGGGGCGAGCACTGAAGCTTTCTTT	CASSFQGASTEAFF
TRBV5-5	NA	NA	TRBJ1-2	TGTGCCAGCAGCTTGGGTTCAGGAAACTATGGCTACACCTTC	CASSLGSGNYGYTF
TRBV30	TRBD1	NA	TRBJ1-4	TGTGCCTGGAGTGTACGGGACAGAGGGAATGAAAAACTGTTTTTT	CAWSVRDRGNEKLFF
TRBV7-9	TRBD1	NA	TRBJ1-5	TGTGCCAGCAGCGCAACCGGGACAGGGGTCACACAGCCCCAGCATTTT	CASSATGTGVTQPQHF
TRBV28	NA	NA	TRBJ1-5	TGTGCCAGCAGTTCCTGGAGTAGGCGAGCAAATCAGCCCCAGCATTTT	CASSSWSRRANQPQHF
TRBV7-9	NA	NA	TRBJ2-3	TGTGCCAGCAGCCCCTGGGACTCCCCAGGGGGAGATACGCAGTATTTT	CASSPWDSPGGDTQYF
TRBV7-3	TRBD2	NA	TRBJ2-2	TGTGCCAGCAGCCGATGGACTAGCGCGGACACCGGGGAGCTGTTTTTT	CASSRWTSADTGELFF
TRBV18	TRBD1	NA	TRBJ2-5	TGTGCCAGCTCACCAGGGACAGGGGGCCAAGAGACCCAGTACTTC	CASSPGTGGQETQYF
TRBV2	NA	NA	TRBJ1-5	TGTGCCAGCAGTCCCTCTCAGGGGTATCAGCCCCAGCATTTT	CASSPSQGYQPQHF
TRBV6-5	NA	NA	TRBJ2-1	TGTGCCAGCAGTTACGCCGGGAGCTCCTACAATGAGCAGTTCTTC	CASSYAGSSYNEQFF
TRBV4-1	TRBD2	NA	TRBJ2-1	TGCGCCAGCAGCCGAGGACTAGCGGGAGTGGGTGAGCAGTTCTTC	CASSRGLAGVGEQFF
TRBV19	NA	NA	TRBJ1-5	TGTGCCAGTAGTATCTACTTGCCCCATCAGCCCCAGCATTTT	CASSIYLPHQPQHF
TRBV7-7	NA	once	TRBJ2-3	TGTGCCAGCAGCGCCACAGGGACAGATACGCAGTATTTT	CASSATGTDTQYF
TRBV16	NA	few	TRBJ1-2	TGTGCCAGCAGCCCTCGCTTAACCCAAGCCAACTATGGCTACACCTTC	CASSPRLTQANYGYTF
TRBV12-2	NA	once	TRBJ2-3	TGTGCAAGTCGCTCCCCAGCCATCGGGGGGAGAAGCACAGATACGCAGTATTTT	CASRSPAIGGRSTDTQYF
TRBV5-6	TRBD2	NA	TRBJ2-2	TGTGCCAGCAGCTTGGTACCCAGCGGGAGGGCCGGCGGGGAGCTGTTTTTT	CASSLVPSGRAGGELFF
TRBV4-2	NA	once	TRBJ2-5	TGTGCCAGCAGCCAGGATGGGTGGGGCGGGAAGCAAGAGACCCAGTACTTC	CASSQDGWGGKQETQYF
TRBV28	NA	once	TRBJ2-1	TGTGCCAGCAGTAGGGGGAGCTCCTACAATGAGCAGTTCTTC	CASSRGSSYNEQFF
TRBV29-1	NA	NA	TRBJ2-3	TGCAGCGTTGGGAGGCGAGGGGATACGCAGTATTTT	CSVGRRGDTQYF
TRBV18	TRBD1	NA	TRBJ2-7	TGTGCCAGCTCAACTGACGTGGGACAGATCTACGAGCAGTACTTC	CASSTDVGQIYEQYF
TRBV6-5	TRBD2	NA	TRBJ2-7	TGTGCCACCGCGGGGGGGCCCTACGAGCAGTACTTC	CATAGGPYEQYF
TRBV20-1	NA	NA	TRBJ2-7	TGCAGTGCTAGATCCCTTGAGCAGTACTTC	CSARSLEQYF
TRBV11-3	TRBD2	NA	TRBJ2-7	TGTGCCAGCAGCTTCAATACAGGGACTAGCTACGAGCAGTACTTC	CASSFNTGTSYEQYF
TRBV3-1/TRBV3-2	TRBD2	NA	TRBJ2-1	TGTGCCAGCAGCCAAGCGACGGGACTATATGGCAATGAGCAGTTCTTC	CASSQATGLYGNEQFF
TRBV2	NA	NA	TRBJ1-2	TGTGCCAGCAGTCCCTATGACACGAACTATGGCTACACCTTC	CASSPYDTNYGYTF
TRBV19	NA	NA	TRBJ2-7	TGTGCCAGTAGTATAGAGGGGGCAGCGACCTACGAGCAGTACTTC	CASSIEGAATYEQYF
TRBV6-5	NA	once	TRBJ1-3	TGTGCCAGCAGTTACATGGGAGGGGGAAACACCATATATTTT	CASSYMGGGNTIYF
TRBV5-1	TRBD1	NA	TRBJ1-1	TGCGCCAGCAGCTATAGGGACAGAGCTGAAGCTTTCTTT	CASSYRDRAEAFF
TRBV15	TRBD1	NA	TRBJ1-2	TGTGCCACTCGCCGGGACAGGGGCTCCTCGGTCTATGGCTACACCTTC	CATRRDRGSSVYGYTF
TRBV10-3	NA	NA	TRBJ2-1	TGTGCCATCAGTTTCTATACCAGCCGGTTAGGGGAAAATGAGCAGTTCTTC	CAISFYTSRLGENEQFF
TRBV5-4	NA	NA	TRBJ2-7	TGTGCCAGCAGCCCCGAGAGTGGCGAGCAGTACTTC	CASSPESGEQYF
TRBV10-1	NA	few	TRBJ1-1	TGCGCCGCCACTAGAACCGACGGCACTGAAGCTTTCTTT	CAATRTDGTEAFF
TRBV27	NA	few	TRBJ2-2	TGTGCCAGCAGACTCCAGAGCGGCACCGGGGAGCTGTTTTTT	CASRLQSGTGELFF
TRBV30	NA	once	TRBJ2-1	TGTGCCTGGAGTCTCGCTATAGCCCCTTACAATGAGCAGTTCTTC	CAWSLAIAPYNEQFF
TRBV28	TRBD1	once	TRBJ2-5	TGTGCCAGCAGTACCCTGATGGGACAGGAACAAGAGACCCAGTACTTC	CASSTLMGQEQETQYF
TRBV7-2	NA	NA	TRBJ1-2	TGTGCCAGCAGCTTAGGAGGGAACTATGGCTACACCTTC	CASSLGGNYGYTF